These 8 T cell receptor beta chains came from one sample sequenced in a study of blood T cell repertoires in COVID-19. The data were produced by immunoSEQ multiplex PCR, yet TCRdb's version contains in-frame clones alone and is incomplete. Of approximately 50,000 clones in the sample, about 83% were seen once. Sequencing used peripheral blood. The receptors here all came from a man aged 45 to 65 with acute or convalescent COVID-19.

J is TRBJ2-1 and V is TRBV27, with a possible D match to TRBD2 (6 bases). Trimming left V 5 bases short and J 4 bases short, with 18 bases between. Germline V CDR1 and CDR2: MNHEY, SMNVEV (reference sequence). The CDR3 has 16 amino acids. For the CDR3, the DNA is TGTGCCAGCAGTACGCGACTAGACACAGTATACAATGAGCAGTTCTTC. Protein product: CASSTRLDTVYNEQFF.

This sequence joins TRBV3-1 (or the pseudogene TRBV3-2) and TRBJ2-3; 10 positions match TRBD1. This CDR3 spans 14 amino acids. Looked up from germline, CDR1 is LGHDT and CDR2 is YNNKEL (reference sequence). V dropped 4 bases and J dropped 7; count of bases not matched to a gene: 5. The CDR3 DNA reads as TGTGCCAGCAGCCCTAGGGACAGGGGTAATACGCAGTATTTT. Its protein product is CASSPRDRGNTQYF.

This clone was counted once. The V call is TRBV5-4, the J call TRBJ2-2; the D gene is possibly TRBD2 (5 bases). In germline, CDR1 is SGHNT, CDR2 YYREEE (reference sequence). There are 14 residues in the CDR3. V was clipped by 4 bases and J by 4 bases, with 11 bases between them. This CDR3 reads CASSELVGTGELFF. In nucleotides, the CDR3 is TGTGCCAGCAGCGAACTAGTAGGCACCGGGGAGCTGTTTTTT.

The V gene is TRBV14, the J gene TRBJ1-1, with unresolved D. Germline V gives CDR1 SGHDN, CDR2 FVKESK. The CDR3 contains 17 residues. Trimming took off 0 bases at V and 1 base at J, with 15 bases between the two ends. CDR3 amino acids: CASSQETLGDGNTEAFF. The DNA for the CDR3 is TGTGCCAGCAGCCAAGAAACCCTTGGAGACGGGAACACTGAAGCTTTCTTT.

This clone came up a few times. The chain is built from TRBV6-5 and TRBJ1-1; no clear D gene. Trimming removed 5 bases at V and 3 bases at J, with 7 bases between. Germline V gene data show CDR1 as MNHEY and CDR2 as SVGAGI. CDR3 length equals 12 residues. CDR3 loop: CASSIRYTEAFF. DNA for the CDR3: TGTGCCAGCAGTATCAGGTACACTGAAGCTTTCTTT.

The V gene is TRBV5-1, the J gene TRBJ1-2; a weak D match, TRBD1 (5 bases). CDR1 and CDR2 (germline): SGHRS, YFSETQ. V shed 1 base and J shed 2 bases, with 9 bases lying between them. CDR3 length: 14 residues. The CDR3 loop reads CASSLSQGNYGYTF. DNA of the CDR3: TGCGCCAGCAGCTTGAGCCAGGGCAACTATGGCTACACCTTC.

The chain recombines TRBV7-2 with TRBJ2-1, with D unresolved. This CDR3 spans 14 amino acids. V gave up 2 bases and J gave up 0 bases, with 5 bases separating them. CDR1 is SGHTA, CDR2 FQGNSA, per germline. The CDR3 loop reads CASSLPSSYNEQFF. The CDR3 bases are TGTGCCAGCAGCTTACCTAGCTCCTACAATGAGCAGTTCTTC.

The V call is TRBV18, the J call TRBJ1-1; D possibly corresponds to TRBD1 (5 bases). The ends were cut back, 3 bases at V and 3 bases at J, with 17 bases in the middle. The length of the CDR3 is 16 residues. Looked up from germline, CDR1 is KGHSH and CDR2 is LQKENI. The CDR3 coding sequence is TGTGCCAGCTCACCTAAATTTCAGGGATTCGACACTGAAGCTTTCTTT. This codes for CASSPKFQGFDTEAFF. The full variable domain, in which reference TRBV18 and TRBJ1-1 provide the parts outside the CDR3, is NAGVMQNPRHLVRRRGQEARLRCSPMKGHSHVYWYRQLPEEGLKFMVYLQKENIIDESGMPKERFSAEFPKEGPSILRIQQVVRGDSAAYFCASSPKFQGFDTEAFFGQGTRLTVV.